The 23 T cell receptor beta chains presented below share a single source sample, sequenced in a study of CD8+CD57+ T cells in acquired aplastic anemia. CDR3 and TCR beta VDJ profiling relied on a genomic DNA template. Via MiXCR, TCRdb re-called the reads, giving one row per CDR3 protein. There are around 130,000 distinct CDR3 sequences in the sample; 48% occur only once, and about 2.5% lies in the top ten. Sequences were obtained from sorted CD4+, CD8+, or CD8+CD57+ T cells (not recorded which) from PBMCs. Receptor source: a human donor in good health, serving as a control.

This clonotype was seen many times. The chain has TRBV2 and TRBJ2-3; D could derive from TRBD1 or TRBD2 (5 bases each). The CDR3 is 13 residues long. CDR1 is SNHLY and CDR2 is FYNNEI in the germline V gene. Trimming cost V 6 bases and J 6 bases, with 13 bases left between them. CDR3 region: CASRLGEPDTQYF. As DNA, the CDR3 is TGTGCCAGCAGATTAGGGGAGCCCGATACGCAGTATTTT.

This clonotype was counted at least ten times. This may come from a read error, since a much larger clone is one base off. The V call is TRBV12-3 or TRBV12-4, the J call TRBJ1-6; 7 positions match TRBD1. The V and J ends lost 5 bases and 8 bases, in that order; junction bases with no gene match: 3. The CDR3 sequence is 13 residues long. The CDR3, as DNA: TGTGCCAGCAGTCCAACAGGGGATTCACCCCTCCACTTT. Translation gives CASSPTGDSPLHF.

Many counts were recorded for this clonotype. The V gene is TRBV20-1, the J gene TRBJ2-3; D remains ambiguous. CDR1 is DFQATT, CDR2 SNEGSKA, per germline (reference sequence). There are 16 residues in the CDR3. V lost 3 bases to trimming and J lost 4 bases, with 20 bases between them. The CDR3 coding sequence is TGCAGTGCTAGTGGTATAGACACCGACGTGGCAGATACGCAGTATTTT. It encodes CSASGIDTDVADTQYF.

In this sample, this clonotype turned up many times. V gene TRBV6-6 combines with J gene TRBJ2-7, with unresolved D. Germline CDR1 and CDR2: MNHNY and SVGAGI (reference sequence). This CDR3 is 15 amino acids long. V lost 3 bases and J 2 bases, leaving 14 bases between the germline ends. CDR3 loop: CASSYKVVKPYEQYF. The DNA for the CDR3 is TGTGCCAGCAGTTATAAGGTCGTGAAGCCCTACGAGCAGTACTTC.

The DNA of the CDR3 is TGTGCCAGCAGGCGGGGACAGGGGGCGAAATATAGCAATCAGCCCCAGCATTTT. As protein: CASRRGQGAKYSNQPQHF. V and J are TRBV6-1 and TRBJ1-5, with 12 bases that match TRBD1. Trimming removed 6 bases from V and 0 bases from J; junction bases left unmatched: 9. Germline V gene lookup returns CDR1 MNHNS and CDR2 SASEGT. The CDR3 is made up of 18 amino acids.

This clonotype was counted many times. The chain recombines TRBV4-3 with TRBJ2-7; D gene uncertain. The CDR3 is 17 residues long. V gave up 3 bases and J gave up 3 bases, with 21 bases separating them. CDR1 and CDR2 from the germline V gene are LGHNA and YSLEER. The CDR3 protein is CASSQNFVQPPRYEQYF. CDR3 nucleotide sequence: TGCGCCAGCAGCCAGAACTTCGTGCAGCCGCCCCGCTACGAGCAGTACTTC.

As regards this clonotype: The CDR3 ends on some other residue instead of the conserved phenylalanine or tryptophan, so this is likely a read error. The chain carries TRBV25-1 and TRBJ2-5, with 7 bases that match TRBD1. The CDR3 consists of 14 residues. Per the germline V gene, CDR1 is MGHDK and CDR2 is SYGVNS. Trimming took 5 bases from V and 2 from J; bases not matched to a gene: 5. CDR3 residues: CASSPPGGQETQYL. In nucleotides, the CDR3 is TGTGCCAGCAGTCCCCCAGGGGGACAAGAGACCCAGTACCTC.

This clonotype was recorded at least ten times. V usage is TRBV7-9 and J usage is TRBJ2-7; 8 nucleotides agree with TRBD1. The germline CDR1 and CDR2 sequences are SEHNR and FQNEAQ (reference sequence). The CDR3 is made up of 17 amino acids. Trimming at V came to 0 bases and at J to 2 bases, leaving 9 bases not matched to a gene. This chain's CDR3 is CASSLALRTGITYEQYF. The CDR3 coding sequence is TGTGCCAGCAGCTTAGCGCTAAGGACAGGGATTACCTACGAGCAGTACTTC.

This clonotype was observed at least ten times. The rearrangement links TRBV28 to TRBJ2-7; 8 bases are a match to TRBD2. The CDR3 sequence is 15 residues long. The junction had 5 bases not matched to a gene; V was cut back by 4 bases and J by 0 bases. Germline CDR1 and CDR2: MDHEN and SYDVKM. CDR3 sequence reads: CASSSGGGLSYEQYF. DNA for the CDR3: TGTGCCAGCAGTTCAGGCGGGGGGCTCTCCTACGAGCAGTACTTC.

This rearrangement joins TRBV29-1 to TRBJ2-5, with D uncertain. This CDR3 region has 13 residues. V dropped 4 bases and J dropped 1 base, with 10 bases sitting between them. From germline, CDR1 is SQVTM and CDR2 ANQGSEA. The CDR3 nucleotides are TGCAGCGTTGTGGGCGGAACCCAAGAGACCCAGTACTTC. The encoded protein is CSVVGGTQETQYF.

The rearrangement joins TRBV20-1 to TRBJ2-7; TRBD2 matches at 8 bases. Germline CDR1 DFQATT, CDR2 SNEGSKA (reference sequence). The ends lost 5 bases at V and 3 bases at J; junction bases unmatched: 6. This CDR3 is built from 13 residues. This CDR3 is CSAGLAPYYEQYF. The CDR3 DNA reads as TGCAGTGCTGGACTAGCCCCCTACTACGAGCAGTACTTC.

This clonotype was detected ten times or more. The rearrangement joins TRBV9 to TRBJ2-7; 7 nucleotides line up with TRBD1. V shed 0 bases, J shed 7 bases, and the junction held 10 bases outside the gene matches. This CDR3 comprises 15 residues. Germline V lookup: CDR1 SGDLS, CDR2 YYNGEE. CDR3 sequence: CASSVDGTVPREQYF. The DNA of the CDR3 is TGTGCCAGCAGCGTAGATGGGACAGTCCCGAGGGAGCAGTACTTC.

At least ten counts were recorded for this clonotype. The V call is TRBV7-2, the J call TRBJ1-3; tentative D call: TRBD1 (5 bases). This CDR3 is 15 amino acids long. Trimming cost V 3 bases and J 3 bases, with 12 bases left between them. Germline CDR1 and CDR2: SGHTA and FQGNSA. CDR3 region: CASSFVGVVGNTIYF. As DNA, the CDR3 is TGTGCCAGCAGCTTTGTAGGGGTAGTTGGAAACACCATATATTTT. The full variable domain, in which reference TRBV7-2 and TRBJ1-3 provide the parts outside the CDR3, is GAGVSQSPSNKVTEKGKDVELRCDPISGHTALYWYRQSLGQGLEFLIYFQGNSAPDKSGLPSDRFSAERTGGSVSTLTIQRTQQEDSAVYLCASSFVGVVGNTIYFGEGSWLTVV.

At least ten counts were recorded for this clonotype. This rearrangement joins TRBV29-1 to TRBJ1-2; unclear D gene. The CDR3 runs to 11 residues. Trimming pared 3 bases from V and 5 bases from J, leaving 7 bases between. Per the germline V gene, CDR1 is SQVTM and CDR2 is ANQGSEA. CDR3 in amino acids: CSVDGIYGYTF. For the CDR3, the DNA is TGCAGCGTTGATGGAATTTATGGCTACACCTTC.

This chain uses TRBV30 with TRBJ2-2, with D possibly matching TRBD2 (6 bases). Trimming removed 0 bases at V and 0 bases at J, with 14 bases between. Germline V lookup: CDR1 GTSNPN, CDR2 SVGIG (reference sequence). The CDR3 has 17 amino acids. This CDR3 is CAWSVARDFPNTGELFF. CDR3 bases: TGTGCCTGGAGTGTGGCAAGGGACTTTCCGAACACCGGGGAGCTGTTTTTT.

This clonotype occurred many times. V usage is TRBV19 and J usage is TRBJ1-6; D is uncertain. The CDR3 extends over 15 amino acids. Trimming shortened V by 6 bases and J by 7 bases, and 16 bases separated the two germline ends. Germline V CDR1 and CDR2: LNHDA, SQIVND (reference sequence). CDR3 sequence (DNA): TGTGCCAGTAGCGGTTACGAAAAGGGCAATTCACCCCTCCACTTT. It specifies CASSGYEKGNSPLHF.

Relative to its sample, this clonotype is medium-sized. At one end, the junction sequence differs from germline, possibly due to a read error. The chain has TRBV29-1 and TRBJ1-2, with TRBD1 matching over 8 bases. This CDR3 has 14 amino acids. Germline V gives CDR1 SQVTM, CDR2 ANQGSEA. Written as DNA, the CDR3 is TGCAGCGTCGAGGACAGGGTGGGCCTCTATCGCTACACCTTC. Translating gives CSVEDRVGLYRYTF. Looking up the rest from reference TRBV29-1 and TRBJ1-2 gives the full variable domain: SAVISQKPSRDICQRGTSLTIQCQVDSQVTMMFWYRQQPGQSLTLIATANQGSEATYESGFVIDKFPISRPNLTFSTLTVSNMSPEDSSIYLCSVEDRVGLYRYTFGSGTRLTVV.

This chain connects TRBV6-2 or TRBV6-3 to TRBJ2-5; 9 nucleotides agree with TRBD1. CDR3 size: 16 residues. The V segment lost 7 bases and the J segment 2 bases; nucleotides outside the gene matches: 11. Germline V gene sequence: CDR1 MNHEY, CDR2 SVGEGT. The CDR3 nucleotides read TGTGCCAGCACCTACCGACAGGGGGATTTTCAAGAGACCCAGTACTTC. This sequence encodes CASTYRQGDFQETQYF.

This CDR3 is CASSPRGDEQFF. In DNA form, the CDR3 reads TGCGCCAGCAGCCCCCGCGGGGATGAGCAGTTCTTC. The chain uses TRBV4-1 and TRBJ2-1, with D perhaps TRBD2 (6 bases). V was trimmed by 4 bases and J by 8 bases, leaving 9 bases between them. Germline V CDR1 and CDR2: MGHRA, YSYEKL. CDR3 length: 12 residues.

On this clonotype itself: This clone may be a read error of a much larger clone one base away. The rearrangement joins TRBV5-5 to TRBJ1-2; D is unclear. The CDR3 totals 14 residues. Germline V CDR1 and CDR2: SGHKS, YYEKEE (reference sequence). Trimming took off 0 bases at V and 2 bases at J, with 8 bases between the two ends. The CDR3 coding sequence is TGTGCCAGCAGCTTGGACACGGAGAACTATGGCTACACCTTC. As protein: CASSLDTENYGYTF.

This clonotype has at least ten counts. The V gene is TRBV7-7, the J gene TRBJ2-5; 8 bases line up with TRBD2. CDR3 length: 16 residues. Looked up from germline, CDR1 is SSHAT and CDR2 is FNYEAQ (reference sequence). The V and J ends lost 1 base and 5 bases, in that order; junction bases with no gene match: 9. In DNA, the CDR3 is TGTGCCAGCAGCTTAGACGGACGGGGGGGAGAGGAGACCCAGTACTTC. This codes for CASSLDGRGGEETQYF.

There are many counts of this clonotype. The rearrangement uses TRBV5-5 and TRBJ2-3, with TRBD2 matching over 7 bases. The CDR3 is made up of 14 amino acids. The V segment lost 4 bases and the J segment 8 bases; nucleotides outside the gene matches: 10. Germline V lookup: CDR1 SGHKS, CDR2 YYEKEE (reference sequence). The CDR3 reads CASSPQGGIGTQYF. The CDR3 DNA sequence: TGTGCCAGCAGCCCTCAGGGAGGGATCGGTACGCAGTATTTT.

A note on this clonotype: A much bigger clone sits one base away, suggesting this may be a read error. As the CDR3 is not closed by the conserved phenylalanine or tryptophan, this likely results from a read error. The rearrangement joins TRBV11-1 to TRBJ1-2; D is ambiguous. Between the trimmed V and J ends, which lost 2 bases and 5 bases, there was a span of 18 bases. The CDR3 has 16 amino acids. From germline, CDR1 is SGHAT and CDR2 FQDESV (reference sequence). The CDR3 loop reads CASSLPRTMVHYGYTL. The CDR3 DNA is TGTGCCAGCAGCTTACCACGGACTATGGTTCATTATGGCTACACCCTC.